A selection of T cell receptor beta chains follows, all from one sample in a study of blood T cell repertoires in COVID-19. Method: immunoSEQ multiplex PCR; TCRdb's copy keeps in-frame clones and lacks some. Of about 330,000 clones detected, roughly 85% appear once; the ten largest clones hold approximately 5.3%. The specimen sequenced was PBMCs or T cells enriched from blood (not recorded which). Every receptor here comes from a young woman who had recovered from COVID-19. CDR3s include the opening cysteine and the closing phenylalanine or tryptophan. D genes are given only for firm matches. Part of the rows lack a size; the others show once, few, many or a class for expanded clones.

>TRBJ1-2|.|TRBV4-1|.
CASSQERGLNYGYTF
TGCGCCAGCAGCCAAGAGCGGGGACTTAACTATGGCTACACCTTC
>TRBJ2-1|.|TRBV14|once
CASSQIGVDKYNEQFF
TGTGCCAGCAGCCAAATCGGGGTGGATAAGTACAATGAGCAGTTCTTC
>TRBJ1-2|TRBD1|TRBV2|.
CASSVGDRGSGYTF
TGTGCCAGCAGTGTAGGGGACAGGGGGTCTGGCTACACCTTC
>TRBJ2-7|.|TRBV6-5|.
CASSLLQGYEQYF
TGTGCCAGCAGTCTCTTACAGGGTTACGAGCAGTACTTC
>TRBJ2-7|.|TRBV27|.
CASSRGAFAYEQYF
TGTGCCAGCAGTCGCGGGGCTTTCGCCTACGAGCAGTACTTC
>TRBJ1-2|TRBD1|TRBV6-5|.
CASSYPDRVSYTF
TGTGCCAGCAGTTACCCGGACAGGGTCAGCTACACCTTC
>TRBJ2-1|.|TRBV5-1|.
CASSLTSSFNEQFF
TGCGCCAGCAGCTTGACGTCTAGCTTCAATGAGCAGTTCTTC
>TRBJ1-2|TRBD1|TRBV6-5|.
CASTRQGTDYGYTF
TGTGCCAGCACGCGACAGGGGACTGACTATGGCTACACCTTC
>TRBJ1-5|TRBD1|TRBV4-1|once
CASSPTEGAGSNQPQHF
TGCGCCAGCAGCCCCACGGAGGGGGCCGGTAGCAATCAGCCCCAGCATTTT
>TRBJ1-2|.|TRBV4-3|.
CASSQESFYGYTF
TGCGCCAGCAGCCAAGAGTCTTTCTATGGCTACACCTTC
>TRBJ2-1|TRBD2|TRBV7-9|.
CASSLERGANEQFF
TGTGCCAGCAGCTTAGAGCGGGGGGCCAATGAGCAGTTCTTC
>TRBJ1-1|.|TRBV5-1|.
CASSFIGVTEAFF
TGCGCCAGCAGCTTCATAGGGGTCACTGAAGCTTTCTTT
>TRBJ1-6|.|TRBV6-5|once
CASRNEGWGSPLHF
TGTGCCAGCAGAAACGAGGGTTGGGGATCACCCCTCCACTTT
>TRBJ1-1|TRBD1|TRBV28|.
CASSILQGEAFF
TGTGCCAGCAGTATACTACAGGGGGAAGCTTTCTTT
>TRBJ1-5|.|TRBV21-1|.
CASSKDRGSRQVDQPQHF
TGTGCCAGCAGCAAAGACAGAGGATCGAGACAGGTGGATCAGCCCCAGCATTTT
>TRBJ1-1|.|TRBV4-3|.
CASSQARVLNTEAFF
TGCGCCAGCAGTCAAGCTCGGGTACTGAACACTGAAGCTTTCTTT
>TRBJ1-1|TRBD1|TRBV19|.
CASRMSGVGKGAEEAFF
TGTGCCAGTAGGATGAGTGGGGTCGGTAAGGGGGCCGAGGAAGCTTTCTTT
>TRBJ1-1|TRBD1|TRBV12-3/TRBV12-4|.
CASSTYTGVAFF
TGTGCCAGCAGTACATATACAGGGGTCGCTTTCTTT
>TRBJ1-2|.|TRBV2|.
CASSEVAEMGYTF
TGTGCCAGCAGTGAAGTAGCAGAAATGGGCTACACCTTC
>TRBJ2-2|TRBD1|TRBV7-2|.
CASSLDRGRTGELFF
TGTGCCAGCAGCTTAGACAGGGGGCGGACCGGGGAGCTGTTTTTT
>TRBJ2-3|TRBD2|TRBV30|.
CAWRRGAGGTDTQYF
TGTGCCTGGAGGCGGGGGGCGGGGGGCACAGATACGCAGTATTTT
>TRBJ2-3|TRBD2|TRBV30|.
CAWSLAGMVYTQYF
TGTGCCTGGAGTTTAGCGGGGATGGTGTATACGCAGTATTTT
>TRBJ2-3|TRBD2|TRBV7-2|.
CASSLALTSGGLGTDTQYF
TGTGCCAGCAGCTTAGCCTTAACTAGCGGGGGACTCGGCACAGATACGCAGTATTTT
>TRBJ1-2|TRBD1|TRBV12-3/TRBV12-4|.
CASRGDRDVGYTF
TGTGCCAGCAGGGGGGACAGGGATGTTGGCTACACCTTC
>TRBJ1-2|TRBD1|TRBV4-1|.
CASSLGQDPNYGYTF
TGCGCCAGCAGCCTCGGACAGGACCCTAACTATGGCTACACCTTC
>TRBJ1-4|TRBD1|TRBV2|few
CASSTTGKGEKLFF
TGTGCCAGCAGTACGACAGGGAAGGGGGAAAAACTGTTTTTT
>TRBJ1-1|TRBD1|TRBV6-5|.
CASSHTGGNTEAFF
TGTGCCAGCAGCCATACAGGGGGGAACACTGAAGCTTTCTTT
>TRBJ1-3|.|TRBV10-3|.
CATTGTAVGNTIYF
TGTGCCACAACCGGGACTGCTGTGGGAAACACCATATATTTT
>TRBJ1-6|TRBD1|TRBV6-5|.
CASNLDRGGDSPLHF
TGTGCCAGCAACCTAGACAGGGGAGGGGATTCACCCCTCCACTTT